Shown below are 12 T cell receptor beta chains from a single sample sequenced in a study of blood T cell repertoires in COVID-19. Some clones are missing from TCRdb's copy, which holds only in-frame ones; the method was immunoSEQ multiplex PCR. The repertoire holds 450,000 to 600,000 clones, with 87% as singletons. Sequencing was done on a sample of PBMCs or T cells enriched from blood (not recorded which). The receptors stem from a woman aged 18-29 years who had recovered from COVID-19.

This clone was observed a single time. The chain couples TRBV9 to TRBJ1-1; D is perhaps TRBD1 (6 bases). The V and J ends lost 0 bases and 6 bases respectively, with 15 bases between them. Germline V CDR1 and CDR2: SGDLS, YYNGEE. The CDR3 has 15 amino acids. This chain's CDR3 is CASSVAPGEGPEAFF. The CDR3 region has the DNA TGTGCCAGCAGCGTAGCCCCAGGGGAGGGGCCTGAAGCTTTCTTT.

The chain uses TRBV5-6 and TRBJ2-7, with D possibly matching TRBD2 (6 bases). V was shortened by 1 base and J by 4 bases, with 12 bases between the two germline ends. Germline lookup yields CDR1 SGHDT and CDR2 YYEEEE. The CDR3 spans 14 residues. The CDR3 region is CASSLIAASYEQYF. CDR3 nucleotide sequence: TGTGCCAGCAGCTTGATAGCGGCCTCATACGAGCAGTACTTC.

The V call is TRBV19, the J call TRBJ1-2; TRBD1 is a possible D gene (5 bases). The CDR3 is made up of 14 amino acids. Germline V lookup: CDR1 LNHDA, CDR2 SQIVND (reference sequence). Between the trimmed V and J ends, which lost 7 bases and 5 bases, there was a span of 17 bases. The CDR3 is CASTPAGIDYGYTF. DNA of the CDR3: TGTGCCAGTACCCCGGCAGGGATAGATTATGGCTACACCTTC.

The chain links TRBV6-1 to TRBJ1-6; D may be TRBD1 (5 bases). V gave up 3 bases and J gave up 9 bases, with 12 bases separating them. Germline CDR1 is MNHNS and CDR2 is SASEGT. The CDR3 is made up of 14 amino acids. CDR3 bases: TGTGCCAGCAGTGAGAAGGGGATGGGTTCACCCCTCCACTTT. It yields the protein CASSEKGMGSPLHF.

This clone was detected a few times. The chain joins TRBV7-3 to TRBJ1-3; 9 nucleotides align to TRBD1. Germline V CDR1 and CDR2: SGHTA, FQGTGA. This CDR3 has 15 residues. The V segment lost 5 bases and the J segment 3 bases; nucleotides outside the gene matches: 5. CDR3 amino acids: CASSLGTGNGNTIYF. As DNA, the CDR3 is TGTGCCAGCAGCCTCGGGACAGGGAATGGAAACACCATATATTTT.

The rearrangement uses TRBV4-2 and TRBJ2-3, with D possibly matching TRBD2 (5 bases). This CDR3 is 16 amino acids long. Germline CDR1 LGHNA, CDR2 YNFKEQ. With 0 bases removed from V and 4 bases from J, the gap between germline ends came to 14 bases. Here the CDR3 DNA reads TGTGCCAGCAGCCAAGATCATAAAGCGGAGGCAGATACGCAGTATTTT. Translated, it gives CASSQDHKAEADTQYF.

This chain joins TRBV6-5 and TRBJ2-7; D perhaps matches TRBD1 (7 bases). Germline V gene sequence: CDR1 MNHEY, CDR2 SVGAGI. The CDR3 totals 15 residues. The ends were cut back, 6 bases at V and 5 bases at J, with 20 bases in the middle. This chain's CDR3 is CASSIGGGLVHEQYF. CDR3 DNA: TGTGCCAGCAGCATCGGAGGGGGCCTTGTCCACGAGCAGTACTTC.

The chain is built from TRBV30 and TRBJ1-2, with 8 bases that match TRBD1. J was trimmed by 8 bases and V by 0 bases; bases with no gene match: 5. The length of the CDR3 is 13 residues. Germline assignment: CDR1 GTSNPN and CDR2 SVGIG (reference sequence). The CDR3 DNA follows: TGTGCCTGGAGTGTATCAGGGGGCACAGGCTACACCTTC. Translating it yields CAWSVSGGTGYTF.

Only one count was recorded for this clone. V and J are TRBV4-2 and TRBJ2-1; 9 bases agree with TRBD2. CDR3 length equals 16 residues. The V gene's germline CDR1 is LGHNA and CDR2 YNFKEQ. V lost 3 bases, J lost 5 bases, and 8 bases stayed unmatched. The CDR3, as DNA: TGTGCCAGCAGCCACCAAGGGACTAGCTTCAACAATGAGCAGTTCTTC. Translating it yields CASSHQGTSFNNEQFF.

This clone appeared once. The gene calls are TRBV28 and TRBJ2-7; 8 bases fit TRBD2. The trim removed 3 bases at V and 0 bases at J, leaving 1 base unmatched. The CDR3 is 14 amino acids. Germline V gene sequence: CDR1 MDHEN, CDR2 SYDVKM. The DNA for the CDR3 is TGTGCCAGCAGTTTCGGGGGGGACTCCTACGAGCAGTACTTC. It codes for CASSFGGDSYEQYF. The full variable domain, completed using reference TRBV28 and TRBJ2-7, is DVKVTQSSRYLVKRTGEKVFLECVQDMDHENMFWYRQDPGLGLRLIYFSYDVKMKEKGDIPEGYSVSREKKERFSLILESASTNQTSMYLCASSFGGDSYEQYFGPGTRLTVT.

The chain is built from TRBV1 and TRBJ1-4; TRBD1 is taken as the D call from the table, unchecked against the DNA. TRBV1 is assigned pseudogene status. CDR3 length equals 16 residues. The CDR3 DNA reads TGCACCAGCAGCCCAGCAGGTCCTGAACTTAATGAAAAACTGTTTTTT. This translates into CTSSPAGPELNEKLFF.

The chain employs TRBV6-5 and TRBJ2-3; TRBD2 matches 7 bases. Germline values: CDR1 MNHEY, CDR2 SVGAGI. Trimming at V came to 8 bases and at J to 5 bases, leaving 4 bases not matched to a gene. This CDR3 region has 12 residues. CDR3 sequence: CASGGGGDTQYF. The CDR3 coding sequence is TGTGCCAGCGGGGGGGGTGGAGATACGCAGTATTTT.